This TCR beta chain was captured by sequencing in a study of T-cell memory formation after mild COVID-19. This clonotype was counted only a few times. MiXCR, run by TCRdb on the 5' RACE reads, gives a single entry per CDR3 protein. The top ten clones hold 20% to 25% of a sample with about 360,000 distinct CDR3 sequences, roughly 13% of them seen once. Trimming cost V 6 bases and J 5 bases; bases outside gene matches: 29. This CDR3 comprises 22 residues. Germline assignment: CDR1 MNHNY and CDR2 SVGAGI (reference sequence). The chain couples TRBV6-6 to TRBJ1-5; 9 bases are shared with TRBD1. Sequencing was done on a sample of PBMCs or a T cell subset sorted from them (not recorded which). The receptor comes from a man aged 18 to 30 who had mild COVID-19 (a few samples of this study predate the infection). Cell type and time point are not known. The CDR3 DNA reads TGTGCCAGCAGGCCCCTCTCCCCCACAGGGGGCGAAAGGTATAGGAGGCATCAGCCCCAGCATTTT. Translation gives CASRPLSPTGGERYRRHQPQHF.